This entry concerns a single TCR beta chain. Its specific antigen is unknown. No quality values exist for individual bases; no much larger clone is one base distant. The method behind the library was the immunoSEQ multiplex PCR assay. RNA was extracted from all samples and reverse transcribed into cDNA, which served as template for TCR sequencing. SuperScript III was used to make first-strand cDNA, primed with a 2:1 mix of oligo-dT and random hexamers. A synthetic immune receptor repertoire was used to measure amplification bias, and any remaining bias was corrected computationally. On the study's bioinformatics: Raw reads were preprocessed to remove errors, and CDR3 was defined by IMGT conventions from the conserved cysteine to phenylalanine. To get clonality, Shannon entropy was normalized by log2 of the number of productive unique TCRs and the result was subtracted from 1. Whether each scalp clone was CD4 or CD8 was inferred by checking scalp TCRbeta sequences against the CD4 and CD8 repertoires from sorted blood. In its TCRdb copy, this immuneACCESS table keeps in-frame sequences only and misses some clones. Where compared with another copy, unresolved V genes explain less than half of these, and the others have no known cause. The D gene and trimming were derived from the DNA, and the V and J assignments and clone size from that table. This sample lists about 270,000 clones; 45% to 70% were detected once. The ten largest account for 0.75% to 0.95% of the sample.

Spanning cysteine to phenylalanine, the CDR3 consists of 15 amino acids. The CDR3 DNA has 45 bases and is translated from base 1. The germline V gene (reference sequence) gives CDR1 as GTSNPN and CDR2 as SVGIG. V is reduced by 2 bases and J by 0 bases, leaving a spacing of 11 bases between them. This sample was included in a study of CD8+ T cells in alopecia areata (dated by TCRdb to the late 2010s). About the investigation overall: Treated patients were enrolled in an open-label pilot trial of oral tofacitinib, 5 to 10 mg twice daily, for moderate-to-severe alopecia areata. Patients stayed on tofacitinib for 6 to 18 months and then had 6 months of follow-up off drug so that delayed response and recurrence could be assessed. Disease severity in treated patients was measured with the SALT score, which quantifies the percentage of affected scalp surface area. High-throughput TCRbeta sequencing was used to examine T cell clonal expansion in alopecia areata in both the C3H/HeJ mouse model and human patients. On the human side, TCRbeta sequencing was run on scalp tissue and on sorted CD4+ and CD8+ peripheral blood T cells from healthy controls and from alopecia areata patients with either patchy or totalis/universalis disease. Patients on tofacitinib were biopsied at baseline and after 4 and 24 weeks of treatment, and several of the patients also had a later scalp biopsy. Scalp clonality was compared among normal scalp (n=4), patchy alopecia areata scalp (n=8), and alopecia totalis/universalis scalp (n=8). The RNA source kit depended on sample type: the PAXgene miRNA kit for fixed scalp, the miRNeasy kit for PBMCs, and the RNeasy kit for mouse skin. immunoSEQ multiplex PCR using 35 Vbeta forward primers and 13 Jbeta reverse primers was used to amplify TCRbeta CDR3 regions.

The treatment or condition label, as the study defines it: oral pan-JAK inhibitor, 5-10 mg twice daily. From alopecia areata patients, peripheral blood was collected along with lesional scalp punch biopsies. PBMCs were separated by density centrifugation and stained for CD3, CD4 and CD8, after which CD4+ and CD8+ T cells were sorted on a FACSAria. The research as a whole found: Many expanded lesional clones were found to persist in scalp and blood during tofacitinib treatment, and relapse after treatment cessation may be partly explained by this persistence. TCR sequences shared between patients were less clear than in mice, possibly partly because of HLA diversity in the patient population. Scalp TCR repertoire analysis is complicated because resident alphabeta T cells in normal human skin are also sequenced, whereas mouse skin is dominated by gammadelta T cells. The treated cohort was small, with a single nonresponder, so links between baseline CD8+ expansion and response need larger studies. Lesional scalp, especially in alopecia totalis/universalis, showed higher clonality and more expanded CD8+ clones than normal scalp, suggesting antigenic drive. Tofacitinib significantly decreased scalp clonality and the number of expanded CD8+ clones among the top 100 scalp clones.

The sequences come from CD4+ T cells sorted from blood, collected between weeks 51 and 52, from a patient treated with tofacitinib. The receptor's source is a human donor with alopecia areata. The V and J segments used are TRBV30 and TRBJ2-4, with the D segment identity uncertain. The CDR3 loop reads CAWSRTPVAKNIQYF. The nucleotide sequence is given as TGTGCCTGGAGTCGGACCCCAGTAGCCAAAAACATTCAGTACTTC.